These T cell receptor beta chains were read from a single sample in a study of T cells in Graves' hyperthyroidism and ophthalmopathy. TCRdb re-called the multiplex PCR reads through MiXCR, storing one row per CDR3 protein. The repertoire holds roughly 630,000 distinct CDR3 sequences, 15% to 17% seen once, with about 7% in the top ten. The sample comprised blood. Receptors originate from a woman aged 25 to 39 with Graves' hyperthyroidism. Each CDR3 is given with its conserved first and last residue. Each record gives: clone size, J gene, CDR3 length, V gene, D gene, CDR3 protein, CDR3 DNA. A D gene is named only where the DNA matches it firmly. Some rows have no size entry. The others give once, few or many, or a class for an expanded clone.

>few|TRBJ1-4|16|TRBV6-1|TRBD1
CASRTDRGATNEKLFF
TGTGCCAGCAGAACGGACAGGGGGGCAACTAATGAAAAACTGTTTTTT
>-|TRBJ2-3|19|TRBV24-1|-
CATSDSARRVVIGTDTQYF
TGTGCCACCAGTGATTCCGCCAGGAGGGTTGTGATCGGCACAGATACGCAGTATTTT
>many|TRBJ2-1|15|TRBV20-1|-
CSARDTSGQYNEQFF
TGCAGTGCTAGAGATACCAGCGGCCAATACAATGAGCAGTTCTTC
>-|TRBJ2-3|19|TRBV7-9|TRBD2
CASSLPGGKNLHSTDTQYF
TGTGCCAGCAGCTTACCGGGGGGGAAAAACCTCCATAGCACAGATACGCAGTATTTT
>few|TRBJ2-1|16|TRBV19|TRBD2
CASSATGLAGVNEQFF
TGTGCCAGTAGTGCGACGGGACTAGCGGGAGTCAATGAGCAGTTCTTC
>-|TRBJ1-6|15|TRBV10-3|-
CAISFGTDLNSPLHF
TGTGCCATCAGCTTCGGGACGGATCTTAATTCACCCCTCCACTTT
>-|TRBJ2-3|15|TRBV29-1|TRBD2
CSVVSTSGSGDTQYF
TGCAGCGTTGTGTCTACTAGCGGGAGTGGAGATACGCAGTATTTT
>many|TRBJ2-1|16|TRBV13|-
CASSLSNRADHNEQFF
TGTGCCAGCAGCTTAAGCAACAGGGCGGATCACAATGAGCAGTTCTTC
>few|TRBJ1-5|17|TRBV4-2|TRBD1
CASSQNSGTDSNQPQHF
TGTGCCAGCAGCCAAAACTCCGGGACAGATAGCAATCAGCCCCAGCATTTT
>-|TRBJ2-3|14|TRBV9|-
CASSRDGGPDTQYF
TGTGCCAGCAGCAGAGATGGGGGACCAGATACGCAGTATTTT
>-|TRBJ1-3|15|TRBV5-1|-
CASSLGGSSGNTIYF
TGCGCCAGCAGCTTGGGGGGCAGCTCTGGAAACACCATATATTTT
>many|TRBJ2-2|17|TRBV7-9|-
CASTWLSAEPNTGELFF
TGTGCCAGCACCTGGTTGAGCGCCGAGCCCAACACCGGGGAGCTGTTTTTT
>-|TRBJ2-1|12|TRBV6-1|-
CASSGTGAEQFF
TGTGCCAGCAGTGGCACTGGGGCAGAGCAGTTCTTC
>many|TRBJ2-7|13|TRBV24-1|-
CATSDFRSYEQYF
TGTGCCACCAGTGATTTTAGGTCCTACGAGCAGTACTTC
>many|TRBJ2-3|14|TRBV20-1|TRBD2
CSAPLAASTDTQYF
TGCAGTGCTCCTCTAGCGGCTAGCACAGATACGCAGTATTTT
>-|TRBJ2-3|17|TRBV10-3|TRBD2
CAISGTGTSGSTDTQYF
TGTGCCATCAGTGGAACCGGGACTAGCGGGAGCACAGATACGCAGTATTTT
>few|TRBJ2-7|12|TRBV20-1|-
CSATGTNYEQYF
TGCAGTGCCACCGGGACAAACTACGAGCAGTACTTC
>many|TRBJ1-5|14|TRBV6-1|-
CASSQQGYNQPQHF
TGTGCCAGCAGTCAACAGGGTTACAATCAGCCCCAGCATTTT
>-|TRBJ1-3|15|TRBV6-2/TRBV6-3|-
CASSSAGVLGNTIYF
TGTGCCAGCAGTTCGGCAGGAGTCCTTGGAAACACCATATATTTT
>many|TRBJ2-1|15|TRBV6-2/TRBV6-3|TRBD1
CASNKWGQGGNKQFF
TGTGCCAGCAATAAATGGGGACAGGGAGGAAATAAGCAGTTCTTC
>many|TRBJ2-3|15|TRBV20-1|-
CSARGTPFSTDTQYF
TGCAGTGCTAGAGGGACACCTTTTAGCACAGATACGCAGTATTTT
>many|TRBJ2-5|11|TRBV28|TRBD1
CASSPGTGKYF
TGTGCCAGCAGTCCCGGGACAGGGAAGTACTTC
>many|TRBJ2-1|18|TRBV24-1|TRBD1
CATSDPSRGDRGNNEQFF
TGTGCCACCAGTGATCCAAGTCGAGGGGACAGGGGTAACAATGAGCAGTTCTTC
>many|TRBJ2-1|14|TRBV20-1|TRBD2
CSATWDYAYNEQFF
TGCAGTGCAACCTGGGACTACGCCTACAATGAGCAGTTCTTC
>-|TRBJ2-5|13|TRBV20-1|-
CSAAPWSQETQYF
TGCAGTGCCGCTCCTTGGAGCCAAGAGACCCAGTACTTC
>few|TRBJ2-2|16|TRBV9|TRBD2
CASSGTSGRNTGELFF
TGTGCCAGCAGCGGGACTAGCGGGAGAAACACCGGGGAGCTGTTTTTT
>-|TRBJ1-6|16|TRBV4-1|TRBD1
CASSQGQGAWGSPLHF
TGCGCCAGCAGCCAAGGACAGGGGGCATGGGGATCACCCCTCCACTTT
>many|TRBJ2-3|16|TRBV3-1|TRBD2
CASSPGEREITDTQYF
TGTGCCAGCAGCCCCGGTGAGCGGGAGATCACAGATACGCAGTATTTT
>few|TRBJ1-4|15|TRBV11-2|-
CASSLMGATGEKLFF
TGTGCCAGCAGCTTAATGGGGGCTACAGGGGAAAAACTGTTTTTT
>many|TRBJ2-1|14|TRBV7-3|TRBD2
CASSSSGSPNEQFF
TGTGCCAGCAGCTCTAGCGGGAGCCCCAATGAGCAGTTCTTC
>many|TRBJ2-3|16|TRBV4-1|TRBD2
CASSQARTGGPDTQYF
TGCGCCAGCAGCCAAGCCCGGACGGGGGGTCCAGATACGCAGTATTTT
>many|TRBJ2-7|14|TRBV18|TRBD1
CASSPSRQGDEQYF
TGTGCCAGCTCACCATCGAGACAGGGAGACGAGCAGTACTTC
>many|TRBJ2-7|16|TRBV11-2|TRBD2
CASSFGLAGGAGEQYF
TGTGCCAGCAGCTTCGGACTAGCGGGAGGCGCGGGGGAGCAGTACTTC
>-|TRBJ1-5|14|TRBV7-9|TRBD1
CASSGDSSNQPQHF
TGTGCCAGCAGCGGGGACAGTAGCAATCAGCCCCAGCATTTT
>many|TRBJ2-7|12|TRBV27|-
CASPLRSYEQYF
TGTGCCAGCCCTTTAAGGTCCTACGAGCAGTACTTC
>few|TRBJ1-5|15|TRBV30|TRBD1
CAWSPGTGAYQPQHF
TGTGCCTGGAGTCCCGGGACAGGGGCCTATCAGCCCCAGCATTTT
>many|TRBJ1-5|14|TRBV20-1|-
CSARGTLSNQPQHF
TGCAGTGCTAGAGGCACTTTGAGCAATCAGCCCCAGCATTTT
>many|TRBJ2-1|12|TRBV20-1|TRBD2
CSASRREDEQFF
TGCAGTGCTAGCCGGCGGGAGGATGAGCAGTTCTTC
>-|TRBJ2-2|19|TRBV13|TRBD2
CASSLSPGIAGGHTGELFF
TGTGCCAGCAGCTTATCGCCCGGGATAGCGGGAGGGCACACCGGGGAGCTGTTTTTT
>many|TRBJ1-3|15|TRBV28|-
CASRGTGPWGNTIYF
TGTGCCAGCAGGGGTACCGGGCCCTGGGGGAACACCATATATTTT
>many|TRBJ1-2|13|TRBV27|-
CASSLNSRYGYTF
TGTGCCAGCAGTTTGAACTCTCGCTATGGCTACACCTTC
>few|TRBJ2-3|17|TRBV27|TRBD2
CASSSLGLAGLADTQYF
TGTGCCAGCAGTTCCCTAGGACTAGCGGGACTGGCAGATACGCAGTATTTT
>-|TRBJ2-1|15|TRBV28|TRBD2
CASRSREGTYNEHFF
TGTGCCAGCAGGTCCAGGGAGGGTACCTACAATGAGCATTTCTTC
>few|TRBJ2-3|15|TRBV6-2/TRBV6-3|TRBD2
CASSPSGSVADTQYF
TGTGCCAGCAGTCCTAGCGGGAGTGTGGCAGATACGCAGTATTTT
>few|TRBJ2-7|16|TRBV4-2|TRBD1
CASSQGRQGNLDEQYF
TGTGCCAGCAGCCAAGGTCGACAGGGAAATCTCGACGAGCAGTACTTC
>many|TRBJ2-7|16|TRBV9|TRBD2
CASSVAAGGPYNEQYF
TGTGCCAGCAGCGTAGCCGCGGGAGGCCCATACAACGAGCAGTACTTC
>-|TRBJ2-3|17|TRBV7-9|TRBD2
CASSSLTCGSDTDTQYF
TGTGCCAGCAGCTCCCTGACTTGCGGGAGTGACACAGATACGCAGTATTTT
>many|TRBJ2-3|14|TRBV12-3/TRBV12-4|-
CASSPFGSSDTQYF
TGTGCCAGCAGCCCCTTTGGGAGTTCAGATACGCAGTATTTT
>few|TRBJ1-2|17|TRBV12-3/TRBV12-4|-
CASSFLSGGDSNYGYTF
TGTGCCAGCAGTTTTCTTTCCGGGGGCGATTCTAACTATGGCTACACCTTC
>many|TRBJ2-1|15|TRBV7-3|-
CASSPTGVNYNEQFF
TGTGCCAGCAGCCCGACGGGGGTCAACTACAATGAGCAGTTCTTC
>many|TRBJ2-5|15|TRBV28|-
CASSLSQLAQETQYF
TGTGCCAGCAGTTTAAGTCAGCTAGCCCAAGAGACCCAGTACTTC
>few|TRBJ2-1|17|TRBV7-3|TRBD2
CASSPVAERELFNEQFF
TGTGCCAGCAGCCCGGTCGCGGAGCGGGAGCTCTTCAATGAGCAGTTCTTC
>many|TRBJ1-5|14|TRBV29-1|-
CSVGDVTAGQPQHF
TGCAGCGTAGGGGACGTGACTGCGGGGCAGCCCCAGCATTTT
>few|TRBJ2-6|17|TRBV12-3/TRBV12-4|TRBD1
CASTKGQGFTGANVLTF
TGTGCCAGCACCAAGGGACAGGGTTTTACTGGGGCCAACGTCCTGACTTTC
>-|TRBJ2-1|15|TRBV7-2|-
CASSKDTFSYNEQFF
TGTGCCAGCAGCAAGGACACGTTCTCCTACAATGAGCAGTTCTTC
>-|TRBJ2-7|14|TRBV27|TRBD2
CASSPRGSPYEQYF
TGTGCCAGCAGTCCCCGCGGGAGCCCCTACGAGCAGTACTTC
>-|TRBJ1-5|14|TRBV25-1|-
CASSEYGGFQPQHF
TGTGCCAGCAGTGAATACGGAGGATTTCAGCCCCAGCATTTT